The T cell receptor beta chain described here comes from a study of blood T cell repertoires in COVID-19. This CDR3 has 18 amino acids. TCRdb's table, derived via immunoSEQ multiplex PCR, lists solely in-frame clones and lacks some. The sample has over 40,000 clones; roughly 88% are singletons. The receptor comes from a human donor in a cohort sampled during active COVID-19. Sequencing was carried out using peripheral blood. The genes are TRBV12-1 and TRBJ2-1; the table's D call of TRBD2 was not tested on the DNA. TRBV12-1 is listed as a pseudogene. The CDR3 protein is CASSFTDGSNQLRNEQFF. The CDR3 DNA sequence: TGTGCCAGCAGCTTCACCGACGGATCCAACCAGTTGAGGAATGAGCAGTTCTTC.